This T cell receptor beta chain was retrieved from a study of cytomegalovirus exposure and HLA in healthy donors. Study results and limitations: Further analysis, carried out later, found HLA-associated TCR beta chains more clonally expanded than equally common other chains. Some V segments could not be told apart, so they were left out, TRBV6-2 and TRBV6-3 among them. Most TCR beta V segments were productive about 87% or about 30% of the time in an earlier analysis. Most TCR sequences were rare, but some public TCRs occurred in many donors.

Termini included, the CDR3 measures 12 amino acids. Germline-derived CDR1 and CDR2 are KGHSH and LQKENI. In the PCR, 60 Vbeta and 13 Jbeta primers were used. Sequencing was performed with immunoSEQ multiplex PCR; in TCRdb, only in-frame clones are kept and a portion is missing. The table records some 97,000 clones, roughly 80% of them present only once. Note on this clone: The antigen is undetermined. The limits of the CDR3 on the DNA are not certain, so only TCRdb's listed CDR3 is given.

The chain links TRBV18 to TRBJ2-5; the table's D call, TRBD2, has no DNA check behind it. Input material: PBMCs. The sequence was obtained from a male donor in good health and CMV-seropositive. The CDR3 sequence: CASSTVGTGIYF.